The following is a T cell receptor (beta chain) sequence with its context. The antigen this receptor binds is unknown. There are no base qualities to consult, and no much larger clone falls within one base. This sample was included in a study of control samples from healthy donors and cancer patients (dated by TCRdb to between 2020 and 2021). Library generation was performed with the immunoSEQ multiplex PCR assay. Sourced from immuneACCESS, this table was stored by TCRdb with only in-frame sequences that have V and J called. A share of the clones is absent; for the studies checked, an unresolved V gene accounts for under half, and the remainder has no known explanation. The sample yields over 150,000 clones; around 89% were counted once. Roughly 1.3% of the sample is held by the ten biggest clonotypes. Between the V and J ends, shortened by 4 bases and 5 bases respectively, the junction contains 16 bases. The CDR3, from cysteine to phenylalanine, totals 16 residues. CDR3 DNA only is kept here, 48 bases in frame from base 1. The germline V gene specifies SGHRS as CDR1 and YFSETQ as CDR2.

The sequence came from a woman in her forties or fifties in good health. Sample: blood. This chain is built from TRBV5-1 and TRBJ1-6, and possibly TRBD1, on 6 matching bases. The CDR3 loop reads CASSKDGQQNNSPLHF. The DNA reads TGCGCCAGCAGCAAGGACGGACAGCAAAATAATTCACCCCTCCACTTT.